A selection of T cell receptor beta chains follows, all from one sample in a study of blood T cell repertoires in COVID-19. Profiling relied on immunoSEQ multiplex PCR, and the TCRdb table lists in-frame clones only, not all of them. The sample lists over 55,000 clones; approximately 83% were seen once. Sequenced sample: peripheral blood. The receptor source for this set is a middle-aged man with COVID-19, enrolled during active disease. CDR3s include the opening cysteine and the closing phenylalanine or tryptophan. A D gene is named only where the DNA matches it firmly. Where a row states a size, it is once, few, many or the class of an expanded clone; other rows omit it.

V gene: TRBV28
clone size: once
D gene: .
CDR3 length: 11
J gene: TRBJ2-5
CDR3 DNA: TGTGCCAGCAGTTCGGGAGAGACCCAGTACTTC
CDR3 protein: CASSSGETQYF

V gene: TRBV30
clone size: .
D gene: .
CDR3 length: 14
J gene: TRBJ1-5
CDR3 DNA: TGTGCCTGGAGTGGACAGTTTAGCAATCAGCCCCAGCATTTT
CDR3 protein: CAWSGQFSNQPQHF

V gene: TRBV30
clone size: .
D gene: .
CDR3 length: 11
J gene: TRBJ1-1
CDR3 DNA: TGTGCCTGGAATTTAGTGGGGCCAGTGGGCTTT
CDR3 protein: CAWNLVGPVGF

V gene: TRBV20-1
clone size: .
D gene: .
CDR3 length: 16
J gene: TRBJ1-1
CDR3 DNA: TGCAGTGCTAGTAAGGGTATGGGAGGGCCGAGCACTGAAGCTTTCTTT
CDR3 protein: CSASKGMGGPSTEAFF

V gene: TRBV5-1
clone size: .
D gene: .
CDR3 length: 15
J gene: TRBJ2-2
CDR3 DNA: TGCGCCAGCAGCCGAGAGACAGAGAACACCGGGGAGCTGTTTTTT
CDR3 protein: CASSRETENTGELFF

V gene: TRBV6-2/TRBV6-3
clone size: .
D gene: .
CDR3 length: 15
J gene: TRBJ2-7
CDR3 DNA: TGTGCCAGCAGTTACTTAGGTGGGAGCTCCTACGAGCAGTACTTC
CDR3 protein: CASSYLGGSSYEQYF

V gene: TRBV7-9
clone size: .
D gene: .
CDR3 length: 15
J gene: TRBJ2-6
CDR3 DNA: TGTGCCAGCAGCTTATCGGGGGCTGGGGCCAACGTCCTGACTTTC
CDR3 protein: CASSLSGAGANVLTF

V gene: TRBV9
clone size: .
D gene: TRBD2
CDR3 length: 14
J gene: TRBJ2-7
CDR3 DNA: TGTGCCAGCAGTCTAGCGGGATACTCCTACGAGCAGTACTTC
CDR3 protein: CASSLAGYSYEQYF

V gene: TRBV5-1
clone size: .
D gene: TRBD2
CDR3 length: 16
J gene: TRBJ2-1
CDR3 DNA: TGCGCCAGCAGCTTGGTAGGCGGGAGTCCCTACAATGAGCAGTTCTTC
CDR3 protein: CASSLVGGSPYNEQFF

V gene: TRBV2
clone size: .
D gene: TRBD1
CDR3 length: 15
J gene: TRBJ1-5
CDR3 DNA: TGTGCCAGCAGCAGAACGGGACAGAAAAATCAGCCCCAGCATTTT
CDR3 protein: CASSRTGQKNQPQHF

V gene: TRBV25-1
clone size: .
D gene: .
CDR3 length: 13
J gene: TRBJ2-1
CDR3 DNA: TGTGCCAGCAGTACAGGCGCAATACATGAGCAGTTCTTC
CDR3 protein: CASSTGAIHEQFF

V gene: TRBV7-9
clone size: .
D gene: TRBD1
CDR3 length: 17
J gene: TRBJ2-5
CDR3 DNA: TGTGCCAGCAGCTCTTCGGGACAGGGGATTTACCAAGAGACCCAGTACTTC
CDR3 protein: CASSSSGQGIYQETQYF

V gene: TRBV2
clone size: .
D gene: .
CDR3 length: 12
J gene: TRBJ1-2
CDR3 DNA: TGTGCCAGCAGTGAAGATCGCGGTGGCTACACCTTC
CDR3 protein: CASSEDRGGYTF

V gene: TRBV19
clone size: .
D gene: TRBD2
CDR3 length: 15
J gene: TRBJ2-3
CDR3 DNA: TGTGCCAGTGGACCCTTAGCGGGGGAGGCCCTCACGCAGTATTTT
CDR3 protein: CASGPLAGEALTQYF

V gene: TRBV7-8
clone size: .
D gene: TRBD1
CDR3 length: 15
J gene: TRBJ1-4
CDR3 DNA: TGTGCCAGCAGCTCGTATAGGGGGCCCAGTGAAAAACTGTTTTTT
CDR3 protein: CASSSYRGPSEKLFF

V gene: TRBV11-3
clone size: .
D gene: TRBD1
CDR3 length: 14
J gene: TRBJ1-3
CDR3 DNA: TGTGACTCGAGGGCAGGGGGCCCTGGAAACACCATATATTTT
CDR3 protein: CDSRAGGPGNTIYF

V gene: TRBV4-2
clone size: .
D gene: .
CDR3 length: 15
J gene: TRBJ2-7
CDR3 DNA: TGTGCCAGCAGCCAAGATTTGGGTAGCTCGGACGAGCAGTACTTC
CDR3 protein: CASSQDLGSSDEQYF

V gene: TRBV29-1
clone size: .
D gene: .
CDR3 length: 15
J gene: TRBJ2-1
CDR3 DNA: TGCAGCGTTGCCGCATTAGACAGGGAGGACGGTGAGCAGTTCTTC
CDR3 protein: CSVAALDREDGEQFF

V gene: TRBV29-1
clone size: once
D gene: .
CDR3 length: 14
J gene: TRBJ1-4
CDR3 DNA: TGCAGCGTTCCAGGGGCCCTTTCTAATGAAAAACTGTTTTTT
CDR3 protein: CSVPGALSNEKLFF

V gene: TRBV7-9
clone size: .
D gene: TRBD1
CDR3 length: 18
J gene: TRBJ2-7
CDR3 DNA: TGTGCCAGCAGCTTAGCTACGGGACAGGGGTTGTTATCCTACGAGCAGTACTTC
CDR3 protein: CASSLATGQGLLSYEQYF

V gene: TRBV12-2
clone size: .
D gene: .
CDR3 length: 20
J gene: TRBJ2-7
CDR3 DNA: TGTGCAAGTCGCTTGGAAGAGAGGCAGGGGGCTAAAAGCGGTGCCTACGAGCAGTACTTC
CDR3 protein: CASRLEERQGAKSGAYEQYF